These 15 T cell receptor beta chains were all obtained from the same sample, sequenced in a study of blood T cells in healthy people across ages. Together with a sample-barcoded 5' primer, a J-beta primer mix was included in a second PCR lasting about 6 to 12 cycles. TCRdb re-analysed the 5' RACE reads in MiXCR, keeping a single row per CDR3 protein. The sample includes roughly 1 million distinct CDR3 sequences, around 25% of them seen just once. The same sample was also studied in work on T cells of mothers and their children.

The sequencing input was blood. The receptors here all came from a girl aged 2-10 years in good health.

The chain recombines TRBV29-1 with TRBJ1-2; D not certain. The CDR3 totals 13 residues. The germline CDR1 and CDR2 sequences are SQVTM and ANQGSEA. Trimming took off 0 bases at V and 3 bases at J, with 8 bases between the two ends. CDR3 in DNA: TGCAGCGTTGAAGATGAGTCCTACTATGGCTACACCTTC. Its protein is CSVEDESYYGYTF.

In this sample, this clonotype turned up a few times. This chain uses TRBV29-1 with TRBJ2-7; 8 nucleotides match TRBD2. The CDR3 contains 12 residues. Germline V CDR1 and CDR2: SQVTM, ANQGSEA. V dropped 5 bases and J dropped 2; count of bases not matched to a gene: 2. CDR3 nucleotides: TGCAGCGTTACTAGCGGAGCCTACGAGCAGTACTTC. Translated, it gives CSVTSGAYEQYF.

The chain uses TRBV6-2 or TRBV6-3 and TRBJ2-1; weak D call: TRBD2 (7 bases). The J call is uncertain, as TRBJ2-7 better fits the DNA end. The CDR3 length is 13 residues. Germline lookup yields CDR1 MNHEY and CDR2 SVGEGT. Here the CDR3 reads CASNRGGNYEQYF. CDR3 bases: TGTGCCAGCAATCGCGGGGGCAACTACGAGCAGTACTTC.

This clonotype was seen only once. Without the conserved terminal phenylalanine or tryptophan, this CDR3 likely stems from a read error. V is TRBV6-2 or TRBV6-3 and J is TRBJ2-1; 7 nucleotides align to TRBD2. This CDR3 spans 17 amino acids. CDR1 MNHEY and CDR2 SVGEGT come from the germline V gene. The trim removed 0 bases at V and 3 bases at J, leaving 8 bases unmatched. The CDR3 spells CASSYSIERGFYNEQFL. The CDR3 region has the DNA TGTGCCAGCAGTTACTCGATTGAGCGGGGATTCTACAATGAGCAGTTCTTG.

The rearrangement links TRBV9 to TRBJ2-5; D may match TRBD1 or TRBD2 (5 bases each). The J call is in doubt because the DNA end fits TRBJ2-1 better. This CDR3 has 14 amino acids. CDR1 and CDR2 from the germline V gene are SGDLS and YYNGEE. Written as DNA, the CDR3 is TGTGCCAGCAGCGTAGGTAGGGGCGGGAATGAGCAGTTCTTC. This gives the protein CASSVGRGGNEQFF.

V is TRBV6-1 and J is TRBJ1-2, with TRBD1 identical over 8 bases. V lost 3 bases and J lost 4; bases outside the gene matches: 7. Per the germline V gene, CDR1 is MNHNS and CDR2 is SASEGT. This CDR3 has 15 amino acids. CDR3 amino acids: CASSDMAGGAYGYTF. CDR3 nucleotides: TGTGCCAGCAGTGACATGGCAGGGGGCGCCTATGGCTACACCTTC.

The CDR3 sequence is CASSQELISEQYF. As DNA, the CDR3 is TGTGCCAGCAGCCAAGAGCTAATATCCGAGCAGTACTTC. The genes are TRBV3-1 and TRBJ2-7; the D is unclear. Trimming removed 0 bases from V and 6 bases from J, with 9 bases in between. In germline, CDR1 is LGHDT, CDR2 YNNKEL (reference sequence). CDR3 length equals 13 residues.

The gene calls are TRBV6-2 or TRBV6-3 and TRBJ2-7; tentatively, D is TRBD2 (5 bases). The germline V gene has CDR1 MNHEY and CDR2 SVGEGT. The CDR3 contains 15 residues. Trimming took 6 bases from V and 6 from J, leaving 21 bases between them. The CDR3 is CASSPGPAGLSEQYF. For the CDR3, the DNA is TGTGCCAGCAGCCCCGGACCCGCGGGTTTAAGCGAGCAGTACTTC.

This sequence joins TRBV5-1 and TRBJ2-1; 8 bases map to TRBD2. J gave up 4 bases and V 1 base, and 7 bases lay outside the gene matches. CDR1 and CDR2 (germline): SGHRS, YFSETQ. The CDR3 runs to 16 residues. This CDR3 is CASSLSYAGGYNEQFF. In DNA, the CDR3 is TGCGCCAGCAGCTTGTCTTACGCGGGGGGATACAATGAGCAGTTCTTC.

Comments on this clonotype: This CDR3 fails to terminate in the conserved phenylalanine or tryptophan, so it likely reflects a read error. This chain joins TRBV29-1 and TRBJ1-2; maybe TRBD1 (5 bases). Trimming removed 3 bases at V and 8 bases at J, with 10 bases between. CDR3 length equals 11 residues. Germline CDR1 is SQVTM and CDR2 is ANQGSEA. The CDR3 region is CSVDLGAGYTL. The DNA of the CDR3 is TGCAGCGTTGACTTAGGGGCCGGCTACACCCTC.

The chain carries TRBV10-3 and TRBJ2-7; D might be TRBD1 or TRBD2, each matching 6 bases. V was pared by 11 bases and J by 7 bases, with 21 bases between. The CDR3 has 13 amino acids. The germline V gene has CDR1 ENHRY and CDR2 SYGVKD. The CDR3, as DNA: TGTGCCTCGGGGGCGGGTTTATCTCAGGAGCAGTACTTC. This encodes CASGAGLSQEQYF.

The chain couples TRBV7-9 to TRBJ2-1, with 8 bases identical to TRBD2. CDR3 size: 12 residues. The V gene's germline CDR1 is SEHNR and CDR2 FQNEAQ (reference sequence). J gave up 7 bases and V 8 bases, and 4 bases lay outside the gene matches. CDR3 protein: CASAAGGNEQFF. CDR3 DNA: TGTGCCAGCGCCGCGGGGGGAAATGAGCAGTTCTTC.

The chain uses TRBV27 and TRBJ2-1; D remains ambiguous. The J call could be wrong; TRBJ2-7 is a better fit for the DNA end. This CDR3 comprises 16 residues. Germline-derived CDR1 and CDR2 are MNHEY and SMNVEV (reference sequence). The CDR3 DNA is TGTGCCAGCAGTTCACTCCTCATCGGAGTACACTACGAGCAGTACTTC. Residues: CASSSLLIGVHYEQYF.

J is TRBJ2-7 and V is TRBV14; D is unclear. Germline V lookup: CDR1 SGHDN, CDR2 FVKESK. This CDR3 is built from 14 residues. V was pared by 4 bases and J by 0 bases, with 10 bases between. The CDR3 reads CASSPLHNSYEQYF. The CDR3 DNA follows: TGTGCCAGCAGCCCGCTGCATAACTCCTACGAGCAGTACTTC.

This clonotype has only a few counts. This chain connects TRBV6-6 to TRBJ2-2, with 9 bases matching TRBD1. Looked up from germline, CDR1 is MNHNY and CDR2 is SVGAGI (reference sequence). The CDR3 runs 15 residues. J was trimmed by 5 bases and V by 4 bases; bases with no gene match: 5. CDR3 DNA sequence: TGTGCCAGCAGTTCCGGGACAGGGATGACCGGGGAGCTGTTTTTT. This sequence encodes CASSSGTGMTGELFF.